This T cell receptor (beta chain) derives from a study of OX40 agonist ivuxolimab in advanced cancers. Study-level background: Ivuxolimab, which targeted the costimulatory receptor OX40 (CD134), was an agonistic, fully human IgG2 monoclonal antibody. Intravenous ivuxolimab was administered to patients every 2 weeks at six dose levels: 0.01, 0.1, 0.3, 1.5, 3 and 10 mg/kg. Among the approximately 50 dose-escalation patients, some 20 had hepatocellular carcinoma, some 15 melanoma, 9 renal cell carcinoma and 9 head and neck cancer. The dose-escalation cohort was about 87% male with a mean age of around 62 years, ranging from roughly 23 to 90. Prior anti-PD-1, anti-PD-L1 or anti-CTLA-4 therapy was permitted, and less than 45% of dose-escalation patients had received checkpoint inhibitors. Partial responses occurred in three dose-escalation patients: two with cutaneous melanoma and one with hepatocellular carcinoma. Peripheral TCRbeta sequencing was intended to test whether TCR sequence diversity was altered and clonal T-cell expansion was caused by ivuxolimab. The paper reports the monotherapy dose-escalation portion (N = 52 patients) of the phase I ivuxolimab trial. The investigation overall reported the following: Low levels of normalized T-cell clonal expansion were also seen in some patients who did not respond. In the 0.1-3.0 mg/kg groups, partial responders were among the patients with the lowest normalized peripheral clonal expansion, particularly in CD8+ T cells. Antigen specificity was not determined for the clonally expanded peripheral T cells. After ivuxolimab, more expanded clones were found on average in CD8+ T cells than in CD4+ T cells. At doses of 0.1 to 3.0 mg/kg, clonal expansion of both CD4+ and CD8+ blood T cells was observed from baseline to week 6.

In the case of this clone: No antigen is known for it. Base qualities are not provided; no much larger clone lies one nucleotide away.

Relative to germline, V is missing 4 bases and J is missing 2 bases, with 3 bases of the junction outside any gene match. The CDR3 covers 15 residues, taking in both the cysteine and the phenylalanine. Just CDR3 DNA is preserved here, 45 bases in frame from base 1. CDR1 and CDR2 are drawn from the germline V gene: LGHNA, YNFKEQ. Genomic DNA was isolated from the sorted cells so that the TCRbeta CDR3 region could be sequenced. The immunoSEQ Assay was used to sequence the TCRbeta CDR3 regions. Imported from immuneACCESS, the table was reduced by TCRdb to in-frame sequences with V and J called. These copies leave out some clones; in studies compared against another copy, an unresolved V gene accounts for under half, and the cause of the remainder is not known. In this sample the table shows about 95,000 clones, 89% of which occur a single time. The top ten constitute 0.33% of the sample. Patients with a history of autoimmune disease or receiving systemic immunosuppression were excluded from the trial. Peripheral blood for TCR sequencing was collected from all dose cohorts at baseline, on cycle 4 day 1, and on cycle 7 day 1. Samples came from an open-label, multicenter, first-in-human phase I dose-escalation trial of ivuxolimab. Adults with locally advanced or metastatic head and neck squamous cell, hepatocellular, melanoma or renal cell carcinoma were enrolled in the trial. Before TCR sequencing, CD4+ T cells and CD8+ T cells were sorted from peripheral blood as separate populations.

This sample comprised CD4+ or CD8+ T cells sorted from blood, obtained in a trial of the OX40 agonist ivuxolimab. This sequence uses TRBV4-2 and TRBJ2-5, with 11 bases matching TRBD2. This receptor was taken from an adult with an advanced solid tumor such as melanoma, head and neck, liver or kidney cancer. The CDR3 protein: CASSLGTSGQETQYF. The nucleotides are TGTGCCAGCAGCCTCGGGACTAGCGGACAAGAGACCCAGTACTTC.